The 7 T cell receptor beta chains below all came from one sample that was sequenced in a study of T cell responses to AZD1222 COVID-19 vaccine. Here immunoSEQ multiplex PCR was the method, and the copy in TCRdb shows in-frame clones only, minus some. The sample includes around 89,000 clones, around 84% seen only once; the top ten take about 9.4%. This sample comprised peripheral blood, obtained on day 0 of AZD1222 vaccination. The source is an adult in good health.

The CDR3 DNA sequence: TGCGCCAGCAGCTTGGAGGTGAGGAGCACTGAAGCTTTCTTT. Translation gives CASSLEVRSTEAFF. This rearrangement joins TRBV5-1 to TRBJ1-1; D unresolved. The CDR3 runs 14 residues. Trimming pared 0 bases from V and 4 bases from J, leaving 10 bases between. Per germline, CDR1 SGHRS and CDR2 YFSETQ. Full variable domain (missing parts from reference TRBV5-1 and TRBJ1-1): KAGVTQTPRYLIKTRGQQVTLSCSPISGHRSVSWYQQTPGQGLQFLFEYFSETQRNKGNFPGRFSGRQFSNSRSEMNVSTLELGDSALYLCASSLEVRSTEAFFGQGTRLTVV.

V and J are TRBV6-5 and TRBJ2-7; 9 bases are shared with TRBD1. This CDR3 has 14 amino acids. J lost 2 bases, V lost 7 bases, and 6 bases had no gene match. Germline lookup yields CDR1 MNHEY and CDR2 SVGAGI. CDR3 DNA sequence: TGTGCCAGCAACCGACAGGGGGGGCCCTACGAGCAGTACTTC. The encoded protein is CASNRQGGPYEQYF.

This sequence joins TRBV2 and TRBJ1-2; 8 nucleotides agree with TRBD1. Trimming removed 4 bases from V and 5 bases from J; junction bases left unmatched: 6. The CDR3 totals 14 residues. Germline values: CDR1 SNHLY, CDR2 FYNNEI. In DNA, the CDR3 is TGTGCCAGCAGTGTGGCCCAGGGGGCGTATGGCTACACCTTC. Its protein is CASSVAQGAYGYTF.

The table lists this clone with a count of one. The chain couples TRBV5-1 to TRBJ1-4; 7 bases map to TRBD1. Germline CDR1 and CDR2: SGHRS and YFSETQ. V lost 2 bases to trimming and J lost 4 bases; unmatched junction nucleotides: 11. The CDR3 extends over 17 amino acids. The CDR3 protein is CASSFDPRQGGNEKLFF. CDR3 in DNA: TGCGCCAGCAGCTTTGACCCGCGACAGGGTGGTAATGAAAAACTGTTTTTT.

The chain has TRBV19 and TRBJ1-1; 9 positions match TRBD1. Germline V gene lookup returns CDR1 LNHDA and CDR2 SQIVND (reference sequence). After removal of 7 bases from V and 4 bases from J, the junction contained 4 bases not matched to a gene. The CDR3 is made up of 13 amino acids. The DNA of the CDR3 is TGTGCCAGTACCCCGACAGGGGGCACTGAAGCTTTCTTT. Translating gives CASTPTGGTEAFF. The entire variable domain, with the rest obtained from reference TRBV19 and TRBJ1-1, is as follows: DGGITQSPKYLFRKEGQNVTLSCEQNLNHDAMYWYRQDPGQGLRLIYYSQIVNDFQKGDIAEGYSVSREKKESFPLTVTSAQKNPTAFYLCASTPTGGTEAFFGQGTRLTVV.

CDR3 sequence: CASSIPGQKSEAFF. The DNA of the CDR3 is TGTGCCAGTAGTATACCGGGACAAAAATCAGAAGCTTTCTTT. The chain joins TRBV19 to TRBJ1-1; a weak D match, TRBD1 (6 bases). The germline V and J ends were trimmed by 2 bases and 8 bases, with 15 bases remaining between them. Germline V gene lookup returns CDR1 LNHDA and CDR2 SQIVND (reference sequence). This CDR3 region has 14 residues.

This clone was found once. The chain recombines TRBV7-9 with TRBJ2-3; 11 nucleotides align to TRBD1. The CDR3 has 15 amino acids. The J segment lost 3 bases and the V segment lost 5 bases, leaving 4 bases of the junction unmatched. From germline, CDR1 is SEHNR and CDR2 FQNEAQ (reference sequence). The CDR3 DNA is TGTGCCAGCAGCCGGACAGGGGGCGGGACAGATACGCAGTATTTT. Protein sequence: CASSRTGGGTDTQYF.